This T cell receptor beta chain was profiled in a study of regulatory T cells in long-lasting Graves disease. Study context: A definition of persistent Graves' disease required over 5 years of antithyroid drugs plus positive TSH receptor antibodies. The study's findings and limits: Peripheral blood alone, not thyroid tissue, underwent study. Persistent patients shared more public clonotypes (over 2,500) than new patients (966). Lower TCR diversity characterized persistent Graves' patients relative to newly diagnosed patients.

The germline V gene encodes CDR1 SGHRS and CDR2 YFSETQ. The trim removed 5 bases at V and 6 bases at J, leaving 13 bases unmatched. CDR3 size: 17 residues. Building of the TCR beta libraries involved iRepertoire HTBI primers and Arm-PCR of CDR3 regions. From the multiplex PCR reads, TCRdb called clonotypes with MiXCR, one entry per CDR3 protein. The sample yields roughly 500,000 distinct CDR3 sequences, under 25% seen once. On this clonotype: Its target is unknown.

The time point was: persistent/refractory GD, antithyroid drugs over 5 years with positive TRAb. The TCR library used RNA extracted from PBMCs. Sequenced here: peripheral blood mononuclear cells (PBMCs), sampled when the disease was refractory, from a patient treated with antithyroid drugs. This sequence joins TRBV5-1 and TRBJ2-1; 11 bases match TRBD1. This clonotype was sampled from a female donor with Graves disease. For the CDR3, the DNA is TGCGCCAGCAGAAGGACAGGGGGCTTGAGCGGGGTCAATGAGCAGTTCTTC. Translating gives CASRRTGGLSGVNEQFF.